The 32 T cell receptor beta chains below come from one sample, sequenced in a study of shared T cell receptors in the human thymus. Clones were sequenced by immunoSEQ multiplex PCR, and TCRdb holds only the in-frame ones, with some missing. Of 540,000 or so clones listed, approximately 78% were seen once; the top ten hold about 0.012%. The same data also went into a second study, on human thymus T cells.

Source material: thymocytes. These receptors all come from a boy under three years old with a congenital heart defect.

The chain has TRBV5-1 and TRBJ2-1; 14 positions agree with TRBD2. Germline values: CDR1 SGHRS, CDR2 YFSETQ. V trimming: 4 bases; J trimming: 2 bases; junction bases outside the gene matches: 17. This CDR3 spans 21 amino acids. CDR3 sequence (DNA): TGCGCCAGCAGCACTGCCCCGACTAGCGGGAGGGCTCGGGGCACCTACAATGAGCAGTTCTTC. This encodes CASSTAPTSGRARGTYNEQFF.

In DNA, the CDR3 is TGCGCCAGCAGCCAAGACCAAATAACCGGGGGAATGGGGCAAGAGACCCAGTACTTC. Translation: CASSQDQITGGMGQETQYF. The rearrangement uses TRBV4-1 and TRBJ2-5; possibly TRBD2 for D (6 bases). Germline V gene data show CDR1 as MGHRA and CDR2 as YSYEKL. The CDR3 has 19 residues. The V and J ends lost 0 bases and 2 bases respectively, with 22 bases between them.

This chain links TRBV6-1 with TRBJ2-7; TRBD2 aligns across 15 bases. Germline lookup yields CDR1 MNHNS and CDR2 SASEGT. The CDR3 contains 15 residues. After removal of 8 bases from V and 0 bases from J, the junction contained 2 bases not matched to a gene. The CDR3, as DNA: TGTGCCAGCGGACTAGCGGGAGGGCTCTCCTACGAGCAGTACTTC. Amino acid sequence: CASGLAGGLSYEQYF.

This clone was observed once. The rearrangement joins TRBV19 to TRBJ1-2, with 10 bases matching TRBD1. V dropped 4 bases and J dropped 8; count of bases not matched to a gene: 10. In germline, CDR1 is LNHDA, CDR2 SQIVND (reference sequence). This CDR3 spans 15 amino acids. CDR3 DNA sequence: TGTGCCAGTAGTACCGAGACAGGGGGCCCTCAAGGCTACACCTTC. Residues: CASSTETGGPQGYTF.

The V gene is TRBV15, the J gene TRBJ2-1, with a weak D call TRBD2 (6 bases). The CDR3 runs to 17 residues. The V end was cut by 4 bases, the J end by 7 bases, with 23 bases between. From germline, CDR1 is LNHNV and CDR2 YYDKDF (reference sequence). In DNA, the CDR3 is TGTGCCACCAGCATACCTAGGTCTACTAGGAGGGGAAATGAGCAGTTCTTC. As protein: CATSIPRSTRRGNEQFF. The full variable domain, in which reference TRBV15 and TRBJ2-1 provide the parts outside the CDR3, is DAMVIQNPRYQVTQFGKPVTLSCSQTLNHNVMYWYQQKSSQAPKLLFHYYDKDFNNEADTPDNFQSRRPNTSFCFLDIRSPGLGDTAMYLCATSIPRSTRRGNEQFFGPGTRLTVL.

The J gene is TRBJ2-7, the V gene TRBV18; TRBD2 matches 13 bases. The CDR3 is 16 amino acids. Germline trimming cut 6 bases from V and 5 bases from J; bases unmatched to any gene: 10. Germline V gene lookup returns CDR1 KGHSH and CDR2 LQKENI. CDR3 nucleotides: TGTGCCAGCTCCCGCGGACTAGCGGGAGTCAGCAACGAGCAGTACTTC. Protein product: CASSRGLAGVSNEQYF.

The V gene is TRBV7-3, the J gene TRBJ2-5, with D possibly matching TRBD2 (5 bases). This CDR3 contains 15 residues. Looked up from germline, CDR1 is SGHTA and CDR2 is FQGTGA. The germline V and J ends were trimmed by 5 bases and 4 bases, with 17 bases remaining between them. CDR3 amino acids: CASSPGRGSGETQYF. In DNA form, the CDR3 reads TGTGCCAGCAGCCCGGGAAGAGGGAGCGGAGAGACCCAGTACTTC.

The J gene is TRBJ1-1, the V gene TRBV7-9; TRBD1 is a possible D gene (6 bases). Germline CDR1 is SEHNR and CDR2 is FQNEAQ (reference sequence). V was pared by 5 bases and J by 5 bases, with 18 bases between. This CDR3 is 15 amino acids long. The CDR3: CASSRILWGRTEAFF. The CDR3 DNA is TGTGCCAGCAGCCGTATCCTGTGGGGGCGTACTGAAGCTTTCTTT.

The chain recombines TRBV28 with TRBJ2-1; D is undetermined. Germline CDR1 is MDHEN and CDR2 is SYDVKM. Trimming took off 2 bases at V and 5 bases at J, with 19 bases between the two ends. The CDR3 covers 17 residues. CDR3 bases: TGTGCCAGCAGTTTACCCGCCCTAAAGCAGGTGAACAATGAGCAGTTCTTC. Its translation is CASSLPALKQVNNEQFF.

The CDR3 protein is CASSRGTENTGELFF. In DNA, the CDR3 is TGTGCCAGCAGCCGAGGGACAGAGAACACCGGGGAGCTGTTTTTT. V and J are TRBV4-2 and TRBJ2-2; 7 nucleotides line up with TRBD1. V lost 4 bases to trimming and J lost 1 base; unmatched junction nucleotides: 3. Germline CDR1 reads LGHNA; CDR2 reads YNFKEQ. The CDR3 consists of 15 residues.

For the CDR3, the DNA is TGTGCCAGCAGTTTTCCGGGAACTAATGAAAAACTGTTTTTT. This codes for CASSFPGTNEKLFF. This rearrangement joins TRBV28 to TRBJ1-4; D uncertain. This CDR3 is built from 14 residues. V lost 3 bases, J lost 1 base, and 6 bases lay in between. Germline CDR1 MDHEN, CDR2 SYDVKM.

The V call is TRBV5-4, the J call TRBJ2-7, with 9 bases identical to TRBD2. The CDR3 is 17 amino acids. Germline CDR1 is SGHNT and CDR2 is YYREEE (reference sequence). With 4 bases clipped from V and 1 base from J, the junction kept 12 bases outside the gene matches. Written as DNA, the CDR3 is TGTGCCAGCAGCCCGCTTAGCGGGAGCGGGTTTTCCTACGAGCAGTACTTC. It translates to CASSPLSGSGFSYEQYF.

The J gene is TRBJ2-7, the V gene TRBV27, with TRBD1 identical over 8 bases. V lost 2 bases to trimming and J lost 6 bases; unmatched junction nucleotides: 12. This CDR3 has 16 amino acids. Germline CDR1 and CDR2: MNHEY and SMNVEV (reference sequence). Here the CDR3 reads CASSLKGRGRDREQYF. The CDR3 DNA reads TGTGCCAGCAGTTTAAAGGGCAGGGGGCGCGACCGCGAGCAGTACTTC.

The chain combines TRBV30 with TRBJ2-1; 12 nucleotides line up with TRBD2. Unmatched junction bases numbered 7, after V lost 3 bases and J lost 4 bases. Germline V lookup: CDR1 GTSNPN, CDR2 SVGIG (reference sequence). The CDR3 loop spans 16 amino acids. The CDR3, as DNA: TGTGCCTGGAGCGCTAGCGGGAGGGCCCCATACAATGAGCAGTTCTTC. As protein: CAWSASGRAPYNEQFF.

Concerning this clone: Other DNA variants within this sample encode the same CDR3. This sequence joins TRBV2 and TRBJ2-5; TRBD2 might be the D (6 bases). Germline CDR1 and CDR2: SNHLY and FYNNEI. The CDR3 sequence is 11 residues long. The germline V and J ends were trimmed by 8 bases and 3 bases, with 7 bases remaining between them. The chain's CDR3 is CASGRKETQYF. The CDR3 DNA is TGTGCCAGCGGGAGGAAAGAGACCCAGTACTTC.

The CDR3 loop is CASSEARTGSNQPQHF. The CDR3 DNA reads as TGTGCCAGCAGTGAAGCCCGGACAGGTTCCAATCAGCCCCAGCATTTT. The J gene is TRBJ1-5, the V gene TRBV2, with TRBD1 matching over 7 bases. The germline V gene has CDR1 SNHLY and CDR2 FYNNEI. This CDR3 region has 16 residues. V was pared by 0 bases and J by 3 bases, with 5 bases of the junction left unmatched.

V gene TRBV27 combines with J gene TRBJ2-3, with D possibly TRBD2 on 6 matching bases. Between the trimmed V and J ends, which lost 6 bases and 8 bases, there was a span of 15 bases. CDR1 is MNHEY and CDR2 is SMNVEV in the germline V gene (reference sequence). The CDR3 has 13 amino acids. In DNA form, the CDR3 reads TGTGCCAGCAGGCGGCCGGGAGCGTGTACGCAGTATTTT. Translating gives CASRRPGACTQYF.

The V gene is TRBV14, the J gene TRBJ2-1; D gene unclear. The germline V gene has CDR1 SGHDN and CDR2 FVKESK. The CDR3 has 16 residues. The germline V and J ends were trimmed by 2 bases and 3 bases, with 14 bases remaining between them. CDR3 bases: TGTGCCAGCAGCCAAAAACAAGTTCTAGTCTACAATGAGCAGTTCTTC. Translated, it gives CASSQKQVLVYNEQFF.

This chain links TRBV2 with TRBJ2-1; 7 nucleotides match TRBD2. V trimming: 3 bases; J trimming: 7 bases; junction bases outside the gene matches: 3. This CDR3 contains 13 residues. CDR1 and CDR2 from the germline V gene are SNHLY and FYNNEI. The CDR3 DNA follows: TGTGCCAGCAGTGAGTGGGAGGGTAATGAGCAGTTCTTC. Translating it yields CASSEWEGNEQFF.

The rearrangement links TRBV5-5 to TRBJ2-1; maybe TRBD1 (5 bases). V was trimmed by 4 bases and J by 5 bases, leaving 19 bases between them. The CDR3 is made up of 16 amino acids. Germline V gene sequence: CDR1 SGHKS, CDR2 YYEKEE (reference sequence). The CDR3 loop reads CASSPRILLGDNEQFF. The CDR3, as DNA: TGTGCCAGCAGCCCCCGTATCCTCCTAGGGGACAATGAGCAGTTCTTC. The full variable domain, its missing parts supplied by reference TRBV5-5 and TRBJ2-1, is DAGVTQSPTHLIKTRGQQVTLRCSPISGHKSVSWYQQVLGQGPQFIFQYYEKEERGRGNFPDRFSARQFPNYSSELNVNALLLGDSALYLCASSPRILLGDNEQFFGPGTRLTVL.

V and J are TRBV29-1 and TRBJ2-5; 7 bases are shared with TRBD2. Germline V gives CDR1 SQVTM, CDR2 ANQGSEA. J was trimmed by 3 bases and V by 7 bases; bases with no gene match: 17. The CDR3 consists of 16 residues. The CDR3 protein is CSAGGGREGREETQYF. In DNA form, the CDR3 reads TGCAGCGCTGGGGGGGGGAGGGAGGGTAGGGAAGAGACCCAGTACTTC. The full variable domain, completed using reference TRBV29-1 and TRBJ2-5, is SAVISQKPSRDICQRGTSLTIQCQVDSQVTMMFWYRQQPGQSLTLIATANQGSEATYESGFVIDKFPISRPNLTFSTLTVSNMSPEDSSIYLCSAGGGREGREETQYFGPGTRLLVL.

This clone occurred a few times. The J gene is TRBJ2-1, the V gene TRBV9; possibly TRBD2 for D (5 bases). CDR3 length: 17 residues. Per germline, CDR1 SGDLS and CDR2 YYNGEE. The germline V and J ends were trimmed by 4 bases and 0 bases, with 17 bases remaining between them. CDR3 protein: CASSSELGGRSYNEQFF. The CDR3 DNA reads TGTGCCAGCAGCTCCGAACTAGGCGGTCGCTCCTACAATGAGCAGTTCTTC. Drawing the rest from reference TRBV9 and TRBJ2-1, the complete variable domain is DSGVTQTPKHLITATGQRVTLRCSPRSGDLSVYWYQQSLDQGLQFLIQYYNGEERAKGNILERFSAQQFPDLHSELNLSSLELGDSALYFCASSSELGGRSYNEQFFGPGTRLTVL.

This chain uses TRBV18 with TRBJ2-7, with unresolved D. This CDR3 has 14 amino acids. Per the germline V gene, CDR1 is KGHSH and CDR2 is LQKENI. Trimming pared 2 bases from V and 0 bases from J, leaving 8 bases between. The CDR3 spells CASSPGPSSYEQYF. The CDR3 bases are TGTGCCAGCTCACCAGGGCCCTCCTCCTACGAGCAGTACTTC.

The V gene is TRBV7-2, the J gene TRBJ2-1; D is possibly TRBD1 (6 bases). Germline V CDR1 and CDR2: SGHTA, FQGNSA. The CDR3 runs to 15 residues. Trimming cost V 5 bases and J 3 bases, with 14 bases left between them. The CDR3 reads CASSPPGQSYNEQFF. CDR3 in DNA: TGTGCCAGCAGCCCCCCCGGACAGAGCTACAATGAGCAGTTCTTC.

This CDR3 reads CATSRGEAASPYEQYF. In nucleotides, the CDR3 is TGTGCCACCAGCAGAGGGGAGGCAGCGTCTCCCTACGAGCAGTACTTC. The rearrangement joins TRBV15 to TRBJ2-7; a possible D gene is TRBD2 (6 bases). Germline CDR1 LNHNV, CDR2 YYDKDF (reference sequence). Trimming cost V 1 base and J 2 bases, with 15 bases left between them. The CDR3 totals 16 residues.

This clone was seen only once. The V gene is TRBV12-5, the J gene TRBJ2-7; a possible D gene is TRBD1 (6 bases). V dropped 5 bases and J dropped 2 bases, with 16 bases sitting between them. The germline V gene encodes CDR1 LGHNT and CDR2 FRNRAP. There are 15 residues in the CDR3. The chain's CDR3 is CASGPAGARTYEQYF. The CDR3 DNA follows: TGTGCTAGTGGTCCGGCAGGGGCGAGGACCTACGAGCAGTACTTC.

This chain links TRBV4-1 with TRBJ2-2, with a weak D call TRBD1 (6 bases). Germline CDR1 is MGHRA and CDR2 is YSYEKL. The CDR3 consists of 16 residues. V shed 8 bases and J shed 4 bases, with 20 bases lying between them. The CDR3 region is CASSELGRGITGELFF. The DNA for the CDR3 is TGCGCCAGCTCTGAATTGGGCAGGGGCATCACCGGGGAGCTGTTTTTT.

The chain couples TRBV5-4 to TRBJ1-2; D is possibly TRBD1 (6 bases). CDR1 is SGHNT and CDR2 is YYREEE in the germline V gene (reference sequence). V dropped 4 bases and J dropped 0 bases, with 13 bases sitting between them. This CDR3 region has 15 residues. The CDR3 loop reads CASSRTAQPNYGYTF. The DNA for the CDR3 is TGTGCCAGCAGCCGGACAGCACAACCTAACTATGGCTACACCTTC.

The chain combines TRBV5-6 with TRBJ2-5; 7 bases align to TRBD2. The CDR3 has 16 amino acids. The germline CDR1 and CDR2 sequences are SGHDT and YYEEEE. V gave up 1 base and J gave up 3 bases; unmatched junction bases: 9. CDR3 in DNA: TGTGCCAGCAGCTTGATCGGCGGGAGAGTTAAAGAGACCCAGTACTTC. Encoded protein: CASSLIGGRVKETQYF.

This chain uses TRBV4-1 with TRBJ2-1; 8 bases are a match to TRBD1. With 1 base clipped from V and 0 bases from J, the junction kept 8 bases outside the gene matches. CDR3 length: 18 residues. CDR1 MGHRA and CDR2 YSYEKL come from the germline V gene. CDR3 loop: CASSQGQGATLSYNEQFF. In DNA form, the CDR3 reads TGCGCCAGCAGCCAAGGGCAGGGGGCGACCCTCTCCTACAATGAGCAGTTCTTC.

V usage is TRBV29-1 and J usage is TRBJ2-3; D is uncertain. The CDR3 is 18 residues long. The germline gives CDR1 SQVTM, CDR2 ANQGSEA. Between the trimmed V and J ends, which lost 3 bases and 0 bases, there was a span of 22 bases. CDR3 DNA sequence: TGCAGCGTTGAGGTTCTTCCGGAGTCCACATCTAGCACAGATACGCAGTATTTT. The encoded protein is CSVEVLPESTSSTDTQYF.

J is TRBJ2-3 and V is TRBV11-2, with TRBD2 matching over 7 bases. J lost 1 base, V lost 11 bases, and 15 bases had no gene match. Per the germline V gene, CDR1 is SGHAT and CDR2 is FQNNGV. The CDR3 has 16 amino acids. In DNA form, the CDR3 reads TGTGCCGACAGTATGGGACTATCTTTAGGCACAGATACGCAGTATTTT. Translated, it gives CADSMGLSLGTDTQYF.